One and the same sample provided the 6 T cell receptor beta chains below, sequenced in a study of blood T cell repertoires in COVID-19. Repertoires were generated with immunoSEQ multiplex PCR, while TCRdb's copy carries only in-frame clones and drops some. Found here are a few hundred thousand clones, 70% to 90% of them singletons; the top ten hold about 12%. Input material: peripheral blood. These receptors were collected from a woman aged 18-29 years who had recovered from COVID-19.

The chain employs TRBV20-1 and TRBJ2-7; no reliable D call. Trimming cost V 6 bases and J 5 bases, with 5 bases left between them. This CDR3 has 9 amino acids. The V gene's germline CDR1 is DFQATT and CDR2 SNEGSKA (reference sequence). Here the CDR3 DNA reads TGCAGTGCCCCCGACGAGCAGTACTTC. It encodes CSAPDEQYF.

CDR3 sequence reads: CASSQDLPRFYTF. The DNA for the CDR3 is TGTGCCAGCAGCCAAGATTTACCGAGATTCTACACCTTC. The chain couples TRBV4-2 to TRBJ1-2, with D hard to call. CDR1 and CDR2 (germline): LGHNA, YNFKEQ. The V end was cut by 0 bases, the J end by 10 bases, with 12 bases between. The CDR3 has 13 residues.

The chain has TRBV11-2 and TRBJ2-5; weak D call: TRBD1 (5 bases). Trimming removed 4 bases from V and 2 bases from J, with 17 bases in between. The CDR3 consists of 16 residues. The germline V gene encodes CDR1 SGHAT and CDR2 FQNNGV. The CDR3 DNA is TGTGCCAGCAGCTATGGGGCCGTTTTCTTTCAAGAGACCCAGTACTTC. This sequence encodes CASSYGAVFFQETQYF. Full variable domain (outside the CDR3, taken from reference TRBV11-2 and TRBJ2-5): EAGVAQSPRYKIIEKRQSVAFWCNPISGHATLYWYQQILGQGPKLLIQFQNNGVVDDSQLPKDRFSAERLKGVDSTLKIQPAKLEDSAVYLCASSYGAVFFQETQYFGPGTRLLVL.

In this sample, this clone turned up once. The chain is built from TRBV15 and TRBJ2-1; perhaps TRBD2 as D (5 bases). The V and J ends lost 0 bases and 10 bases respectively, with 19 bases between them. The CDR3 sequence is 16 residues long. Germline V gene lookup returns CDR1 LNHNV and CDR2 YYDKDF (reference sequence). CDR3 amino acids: CATSRDLGGLMEEQFF. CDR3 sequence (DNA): TGTGCCACCAGCAGAGATCTCGGCGGGCTTATGGAGGAGCAGTTCTTC.

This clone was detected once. This CDR3 is CASSARVQREGFNEQFF. In nucleotides, the CDR3 is TGTGCCAGCAGCGCCAGGGTCCAGCGGGAGGGGTTCAATGAGCAGTTCTTC. V and J are TRBV9 and TRBJ2-1; 10 bases line up with TRBD2. This CDR3 spans 17 amino acids. The J segment lost 6 bases and the V segment lost 3 bases, leaving 12 bases of the junction unmatched. Germline V gives CDR1 SGDLS, CDR2 YYNGEE.

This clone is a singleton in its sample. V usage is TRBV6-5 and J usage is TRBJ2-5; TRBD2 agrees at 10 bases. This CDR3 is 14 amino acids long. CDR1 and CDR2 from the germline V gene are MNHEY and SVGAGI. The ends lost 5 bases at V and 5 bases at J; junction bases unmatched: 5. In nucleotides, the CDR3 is TGTGCCAGCAGTAGCGGGAGGGCCAGGGAGACCCAGTACTTC. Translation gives CASSSGRARETQYF.